This T cell receptor beta chain derives from a study of OX40 agonist ivuxolimab in advanced cancers. Study overall: The patients received ivuxolimab by intravenous route every 2 weeks at 0.01 to 10 mg/kg. Enrolled patients in dose escalation had cancers that were hepatocellular carcinoma, melanoma, renal cell or head and neck cancer. General study points: Among patients with partial responses at 0.1-3.0 mg/kg, clonal expansion was among the lowest.

On this clone: Its antigen is unknown.

V was clipped by 4 bases and J by 4 bases, with 18 bases between them. This CDR3 is built from 17 residues. From germline, CDR1 is SGHNT and CDR2 YYREEE (reference sequence). The protocol was immunoSEQ multiplex PCR, while the TCRdb copy is restricted to in-frame clones and leaves out a portion. Of tens of thousands of clones listed, about 88% were seen once; the top ten hold roughly 0.66%. The starting material was CD4+ or CD8+ T cells sorted from blood, obtained in a trial of the OX40 agonist ivuxolimab. The V call is TRBV5-4, the J call TRBJ2-6; maybe TRBD2 (6 bases). This receptor was taken from an adult with an advanced solid tumor such as melanoma, head and neck, liver or kidney cancer. CDR3 sequence (DNA): TGTGCCAGCAGCACAAGATATACAGGAGGGGGGGCCAACGTCCTGACTTTC. Translating it yields CASSTRYTGGGANVLTF.